What follows are 28 T cell receptor beta chains derived from one specimen sequenced in a study of T cell changes during pregnancy in multiple sclerosis. Clones were read by immunoSEQ multiplex PCR, and TCRdb kept only the in-frame ones, dropping some. The sample holds about 70,000 clones; over 85% are singletons and the top ten take approximately 2.1%. This material consisted of peripheral blood, taken in the second trimester of pregnancy. The source is a female donor in good health, enrolled as a control in a pregnancy study.

This clone was seen only once. CDR3 region: CASSQERRVSGGADTQYF. Here the CDR3 DNA reads TGCGCCAGCAGCCAAGAAAGAAGGGTTAGCGGGGGTGCAGATACGCAGTATTTT. The V gene is TRBV4-3, the J gene TRBJ2-3; 9 nucleotides align to TRBD2. The CDR3 is made up of 18 amino acids. From germline, CDR1 is LGHNA and CDR2 YSLEER. J was trimmed by 4 bases and V by 0 bases; bases with no gene match: 11.

This CDR3 reads CASSVGAREDQPQHF. The CDR3 DNA reads as TGTGCCAGCAGCGTAGGGGCCAGGGAGGATCAGCCCCAGCATTTT. The rearrangement joins TRBV9 to TRBJ1-5; D may be TRBD1 (5 bases). This CDR3 contains 15 residues. In germline, CDR1 is SGDLS, CDR2 YYNGEE. Trimming shortened V by 0 bases and J by 5 bases, and 12 bases separated the two germline ends.

This clone appeared once. V and J are TRBV15 and TRBJ2-6; 7 bases line up with TRBD1. The V gene end was trimmed by 3 bases and the J gene end by 0 bases; junction bases not matched to a gene: 5. The CDR3 consists of 17 residues. CDR1 LNHNV and CDR2 YYDKDF come from the germline V gene (reference sequence). CDR3 DNA sequence: TGTGCCACCAGCAGGGGGACAGCTACCTCTGGGGCCAACGTCCTGACTTTC. It is translated as CATSRGTATSGANVLTF.

V usage is TRBV4-2 and J usage is TRBJ1-2; 9 bases align to TRBD1. The CDR3 runs to 17 residues. Germline loops: CDR1 LGHNA, CDR2 YNFKEQ. V was clipped by 4 bases and J by 7 bases; unmatched bases: 16. CDR3 DNA: TGTGCCAGCAGCCCGTCCGGCGCGAGGGGACAGGGAGCTGGCTACACCTTC. Translated: CASSPSGARGQGAGYTF.

As regards this clone: The junction does not match germline at one end; this may be a read error. The CDR3 reads CAWRDRDLNF. The DNA for the CDR3 is TGTGCCTGGAGAGACCGGGATCTCAACTTC. The chain couples TRBV30 to TRBJ2-7; D is perhaps TRBD2 (5 bases). This CDR3 has 10 amino acids. Germline CDR1 and CDR2: GTSNPN and SVGIG (reference sequence).

The CDR3 here is CASSLEGAQGTEAFF. CDR3 sequence (DNA): TGTGCCAGCAGCTTAGAGGGGGCGCAGGGCACTGAAGCTTTCTTT. The chain has TRBV11-3 and TRBJ1-1; a possible D gene is TRBD1 (6 bases). Trimming removed 0 bases at V and 4 bases at J, with 12 bases between. The CDR3 sequence is 15 residues long. CDR1 is SGHNT and CDR2 is YENEEA in the germline V gene.

This chain connects TRBV13 to TRBJ1-1; no definite D call. The CDR3 has 17 amino acids. Germline V CDR1 and CDR2: PRHDT, FYEKMQ (reference sequence). V lost 4 bases, J lost 1 base, and 19 bases lay in between. CDR3 in DNA: TGTGCCAGCAGCTCCCTTCGGAATCGGGAGGGGAACACTGAAGCTTTCTTT. It translates to CASSSLRNREGNTEAFF.

The rearrangement uses TRBV29-1 and TRBJ2-7; weak D call: TRBD1 (7 bases). Trimming took off 2 bases at V and 3 bases at J, with 11 bases between the two ends. Germline CDR1 is SQVTM and CDR2 is ANQGSEA. The CDR3 has 13 amino acids. CDR3 in DNA: TGCAGCGTTGAACGCCAGGGGGGCTACGAGCAGTACTTC. This codes for CSVERQGGYEQYF.

This clone has more than one count but fewer than ten. The rearrangement joins TRBV25-1 to TRBJ2-7, with 9 nucleotides matching TRBD2. This CDR3 is built from 13 residues. The J segment lost 0 bases and the V segment lost 8 bases, leaving 2 bases of the junction unmatched. Germline V gives CDR1 MGHDK, CDR2 SYGVNS. Here the CDR3 reads CASAGLASYEQYF. CDR3 nucleotides: TGTGCCAGCGCGGGACTAGCCTCCTACGAGCAGTACTTC.

This clone was seen only once. This chain links TRBV7-2 with TRBJ2-3, with D perhaps matching TRBD2 (6 bases). Trimming took 1 base from V and 2 from J, leaving 10 bases between them. The germline V gene encodes CDR1 SGHTA and CDR2 FQGNSA. The CDR3 extends over 15 amino acids. In nucleotides, the CDR3 is TGTGCCAGCAGCTTAGGCGGGGTCCCCACAGATACGCAGTATTTT. Amino acids: CASSLGGVPTDTQYF.

The rearrangement uses TRBV4-2 and TRBJ2-1, with TRBD1 matching over 7 bases. The CDR3 consists of 17 residues. V lost 3 bases and J lost 2; bases outside the gene matches: 10. The germline V gene has CDR1 LGHNA and CDR2 YNFKEQ. The CDR3 sequence is CASSQDLTGVTYNEQFF. CDR3 nucleotides: TGTGCCAGCAGCCAGGACCTCACAGGGGTAACCTACAATGAGCAGTTCTTC.

The V and J genes are TRBV6-4 and TRBJ1-1; D unresolved. CDR1 and CDR2 (germline): MRHNA, SNTAGT. The V end lost 6 bases, the J end lost 2 bases, and 13 bases lay between the germline ends. The CDR3 runs to 14 residues. The DNA for the CDR3 is TGTGCCAGCAGGAACAGCAACTCTAACACTGAAGCTTTCTTT. Translation gives CASRNSNSNTEAFF.

This sequence joins TRBV7-8 and TRBJ1-1; 11 nucleotides agree with TRBD1. Germline lookup yields CDR1 SGHVS and CDR2 FQNEAQ. Trimming at V came to 5 bases and at J to 1 base, leaving 6 bases not matched to a gene. This CDR3 comprises 16 residues. The CDR3 reads CASSARTGGANTEAFF. In nucleotides, the CDR3 is TGTGCCAGCAGCGCCAGGACAGGGGGCGCGAACACTGAAGCTTTCTTT.

The chain links TRBV30 to TRBJ1-2; the match to TRBD1 covers 7 bases. The length of the CDR3 is 14 residues. The germline gives CDR1 GTSNPN, CDR2 SVGIG (reference sequence). The ends lost 2 bases at V and 2 bases at J; junction bases unmatched: 5. This chain's CDR3 is CAWSPDRRNYGYTF. The CDR3, as DNA: TGTGCCTGGAGTCCGGACAGGAGGAACTATGGCTACACCTTC. Full variable domain (outside the CDR3, taken from reference TRBV30 and TRBJ1-2): SQTIHQWPATLVQPVGSPLSLECTVEGTSNPNLYWYRQAAGRGLQLLFYSVGIGQISSEVPQNLSASRPQDRQFILSSKKLLLSDSGFYLCAWSPDRRNYGYTFGSGTRLTVV.

The rearrangement joins TRBV7-8 to TRBJ2-1; 11 bases are shared with TRBD1. Germline assignment: CDR1 SGHVS and CDR2 FQNEAQ. The V and J ends lost 2 bases and 8 bases, in that order; junction bases with no gene match: 2. The CDR3 is 14 residues long. The DNA for the CDR3 is TGTGCCAGCAGCTTACGGGACAGGGGGTATGAGCAGTTCTTC. The encoded protein is CASSLRDRGYEQFF.

The V gene is TRBV11-2, the J gene TRBJ1-2, with 7 bases matching TRBD1. The V and J ends lost 3 bases and 8 bases, in that order; junction bases with no gene match: 6. The CDR3 has 13 amino acids. Germline assignment: CDR1 SGHAT and CDR2 FQNNGV. CDR3 in amino acids: CASSLPTGRGYTF. Written as DNA, the CDR3 is TGTGCCAGCAGCTTGCCGACAGGGCGCGGCTACACCTTC.

The chain couples TRBV7-9 to TRBJ1-1; tentative D call: TRBD1 (5 bases). The CDR3 is 14 amino acids. Deletions cut 5 bases from V and 5 bases from J, with 15 bases between. Germline loops: CDR1 SEHNR, CDR2 FQNEAQ (reference sequence). CDR3 residues: CASSPWGGETEAFF. The CDR3 DNA reads TGTGCCAGCAGCCCGTGGGGGGGGGAAACTGAAGCTTTCTTT.

The sample holds one count of this clone. The chain uses TRBV25-1 and TRBJ2-3, with 8 bases that match TRBD1. V lost 4 bases to trimming and J lost 4 bases; unmatched junction nucleotides: 7. Per the germline V gene, CDR1 is MGHDK and CDR2 is SYGVNS. The CDR3 runs to 15 residues. The CDR3 DNA follows: TGTGCCAGCAGTGGACAGGGGTACACAGCAGATACGCAGTATTTT. Translating gives CASSGQGYTADTQYF. Together with reference TRBV25-1 and TRBJ2-3, the CDR3 gives the full variable domain: EADIYQTPRYLVIGTGKKITLECSQTMGHDKMYWYQQDPGMELHLIHYSYGVNSTEKGDLSSESTVSRIRTEHFPLTLESARPSHTSQYLCASSGQGYTADTQYFGPGTRLTVL.

The V and J genes are TRBV7-2 and TRBJ1-4; 11 bases are shared with TRBD1. The CDR3 sequence is 15 residues long. V was pared by 5 bases and J by 5 bases, with 4 bases of the junction left unmatched. Germline assignment: CDR1 SGHTA and CDR2 FQGNSA. The chain's CDR3 is CASSRTGGGNEKLFF. DNA of the CDR3: TGTGCCAGCAGCCGGACAGGGGGCGGGAATGAAAAACTGTTTTTT.

The rearrangement uses TRBV7-9 and TRBJ2-7; tentatively, D is TRBD1 (5 bases). CDR1 and CDR2 from the germline V gene are SEHNR and FQNEAQ (reference sequence). The CDR3 runs to 12 residues. V lost 2 bases and J lost 3, with 5 bases in between. The CDR3 sequence: CASSLQGYEQYF. DNA for the CDR3: TGTGCCAGCAGCTTACAGGGCTACGAGCAGTACTTC.

The chain has TRBV10-3 and TRBJ2-1; no definite D call. V was trimmed by 3 bases and J by 6 bases, leaving 6 bases between them. Germline lookup yields CDR1 ENHRY and CDR2 SYGVKD. The CDR3 consists of 12 residues. The CDR3, as DNA: TGTGCCATCAGTGAATCAGTCAATGAGCAGTTCTTC. Amino acids: CAISESVNEQFF.

The chain is built from TRBV7-2 and TRBJ1-4, with 9 bases fitting TRBD1. The ends lost 5 bases at V and 7 bases at J; junction bases unmatched: 5. The CDR3 extends over 14 amino acids. CDR1 and CDR2 from the germline V gene are SGHTA and FQGNSA. The chain's CDR3 is CASSPGTGFEKLFF. CDR3 bases: TGTGCCAGCAGCCCTGGGACAGGGTTTGAAAAACTGTTTTTT.

The chain joins TRBV4-1 to TRBJ2-3; 7 positions match TRBD2. The germline CDR1 and CDR2 sequences are MGHRA and YSYEKL. The CDR3 spans 17 residues. With 3 bases clipped from V and 3 bases from J, the junction kept 12 bases outside the gene matches. CDR3 region: CASSHQIIRRGTDTQYF. Written as DNA, the CDR3 is TGCGCCAGCAGCCACCAGATCATCAGGCGGGGGACAGATACGCAGTATTTT.

This chain connects TRBV12-5 to TRBJ1-2; TRBD1 matches 10 bases. V dropped 2 bases and J dropped 2; count of bases not matched to a gene: 8. The V gene's germline CDR1 is LGHNT and CDR2 FRNRAP. This CDR3 has 17 amino acids. The CDR3: CASGLREPGQGNYGYTF. The CDR3 nucleotides read TGTGCTAGTGGTTTGAGGGAACCGGGACAGGGGAACTATGGCTACACCTTC.

V usage is TRBV15 and J usage is TRBJ2-2; no reliable D call. The CDR3 loop spans 14 amino acids. V was clipped by 5 bases and J by 6 bases, with 13 bases between them. Per germline, CDR1 LNHNV and CDR2 YYDKDF (reference sequence). The CDR3 nucleotides are TGTGCCACCAGCCGAGTTACTACGTCCGGGGAGCTGTTTTTT. This encodes CATSRVTTSGELFF. The complete variable domain, with remaining parts taken from reference TRBV15 and TRBJ2-2, reads DAMVIQNPRYQVTQFGKPVTLSCSQTLNHNVMYWYQQKSSQAPKLLFHYYDKDFNNEADTPDNFQSRRPNTSFCFLDIRSPGLGDTAMYLCATSRVTTSGELFFGEGSRLTVL.

The rearrangement links TRBV6-1 to TRBJ1-2; D is undetermined. The CDR3 length is 16 residues. V gave up 0 bases and J gave up 0 bases, with 11 bases separating them. Germline CDR1 reads MNHNS; CDR2 reads SASEGT. The CDR3 nucleotides read TGTGCCAGCAGTGAAGCCGGTTGGGCTTCTAACTATGGCTACACCTTC. Its translation: CASSEAGWASNYGYTF.

The rearrangement links TRBV30 to TRBJ1-2; weak D call: TRBD1 (6 bases). Per germline, CDR1 GTSNPN and CDR2 SVGIG (reference sequence). V dropped 4 bases and J dropped 7 bases, with 19 bases sitting between them. The CDR3 has 14 residues. The CDR3 nucleotides are TGTGCCTGGAACAGGGACGCCCTATTCGGTGGCTACACCTTC. This sequence encodes CAWNRDALFGGYTF.

The chain couples TRBV18 to TRBJ2-3; TRBD2 matches 9 bases. Germline V gene data show CDR1 as KGHSH and CDR2 as LQKENI. Trimming took 5 bases from V and 2 from J; bases not matched to a gene: 5. This CDR3 is built from 15 residues. CDR3 nucleotides: TGTGCCAGCTCATCGGTAGCGGGGGACACAGATACGCAGTATTTT. Amino acids: CASSSVAGDTDTQYF.